This T cell receptor (beta chain) is drawn from a study of shared clonotypes between healthy human individuals. Trimming took off 4 bases at V and 0 bases at J, with 7 bases between the two ends. The V gene's germline CDR1 is MNHNY and CDR2 SVGAGI (reference sequence). The CDR3 sequence is 13 residues long. Only in-frame clones appear in the TCRdb table, and some are missing; sequencing was by immunoSEQ multiplex PCR. The sample holds about 2.4 million clones; 93% are singletons and the top ten take about 0.39%. The chain carries TRBV6-6 and TRBJ2-7, with D uncertain. Sequencing was done on a sample of naive CD4+ T cells from PBMCs. Noted subset: CD45RA+ positively selected. The source is a man between 18 and 35 years old in good health. Some clones in this sample may be carry-over from other donors' samples. Here the CDR3 DNA reads TGTGCCAGCAGTTCCCCGAACTCCTACGAGCAGTACTTC. Its translation: CASSSPNSYEQYF.